This TCR beta chain was identified during a study of tumor-infiltrating lymphocytes in primary liver carcinoma. In the study overall: Per sample, productive TCRbeta reads numbered roughly 3.65 to 7.5 million, similar across tissue types.

Total RNA (roughly 530 ng) served as template for TCR beta cDNA synthesis primed by a constant-region primer. A slightly modified ARM-PCR protocol with three nested multiplex PCR rounds produced these TCR beta libraries. Running 10 cycles apiece, the first two PCR rounds relied on TRBV1-TRBV30 forward primers together with a C-beta reverse primer. TCRdb called the multiplex PCR reads again in MiXCR, with one record for every CDR3 protein. The top ten hold over 30% of the sample, which has tens of thousands of distinct CDR3 sequences, around 79% seen once. Each 20-30 mg portion of unsorted bulk tissue served as the source for co-extraction of RNA and DNA. CDR1 SQVTM and CDR2 ANQGSEA come from the germline V gene. The V segment lost 5 bases and the J segment 4 bases; nucleotides outside the gene matches: 2. The CDR3 is 14 amino acids.

The specimen sequenced was liver tumor tissue from sampling region 4. Subset defined: tumor region T4, right-lateral pole. The gene calls are TRBV29-1 and TRBJ2-6; 10 bases are shared with TRBD1. This sequence was found in a woman under 40 with primary liver carcinoma and hepatitis B virus infection. The DNA of the CDR3 is TGCAGCGTTAGGGGACAGGGGGGGGCCAACGTCCTGACTTTC. This translates into CSVRGQGGANVLTF.